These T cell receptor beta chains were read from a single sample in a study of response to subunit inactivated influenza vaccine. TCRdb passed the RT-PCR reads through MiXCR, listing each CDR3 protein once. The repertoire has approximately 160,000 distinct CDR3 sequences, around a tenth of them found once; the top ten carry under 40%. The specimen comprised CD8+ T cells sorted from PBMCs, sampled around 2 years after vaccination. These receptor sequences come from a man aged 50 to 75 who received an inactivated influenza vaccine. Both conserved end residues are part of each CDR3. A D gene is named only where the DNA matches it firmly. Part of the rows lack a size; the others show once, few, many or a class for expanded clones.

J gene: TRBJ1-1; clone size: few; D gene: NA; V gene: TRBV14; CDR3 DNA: TGTGCCAGCAGCCAACAGTCGAGGACTGAAGCTTTCTTT; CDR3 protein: CASSQQSRTEAFF
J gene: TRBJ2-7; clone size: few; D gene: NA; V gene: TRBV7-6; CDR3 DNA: TGTGCCAGCAGCCCGGGGTCAGGTTTGGCCTACGAGCAGTACTTC; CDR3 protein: CASSPGSGLAYEQYF
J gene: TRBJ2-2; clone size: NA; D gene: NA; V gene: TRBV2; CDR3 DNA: TGTGCCAGCAGTGAAGCAGGACTGGGGAACAAGGTGGAGCTGTTTTTT; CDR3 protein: CASSEAGLGNKVELFF
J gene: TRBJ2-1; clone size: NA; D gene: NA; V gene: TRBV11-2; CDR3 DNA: TGTGCCAGCAGCCATCTGGTTGCCTACAATGAGCAGTTCTTC; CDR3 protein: CASSHLVAYNEQFF
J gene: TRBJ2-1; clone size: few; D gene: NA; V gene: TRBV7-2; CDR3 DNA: TGTGCCAGCAGCTTAGGGCTTTTCAATGAGCAGTTCTTC; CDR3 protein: CASSLGLFNEQFF
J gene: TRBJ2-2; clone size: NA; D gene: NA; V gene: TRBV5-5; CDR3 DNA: TGTGCCAGCAGCACTGGGCTCACCGGGGAGCTGTTTTTT; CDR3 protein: CASSTGLTGELFF
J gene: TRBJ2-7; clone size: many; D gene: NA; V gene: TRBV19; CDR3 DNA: TGTGCCAGTAGTATAACATCGGGAGACTACTACGAGCAGTACTTC; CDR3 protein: CASSITSGDYYEQYF
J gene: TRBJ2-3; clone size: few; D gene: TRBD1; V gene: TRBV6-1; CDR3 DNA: TGTGCCAGCAGTGAACAGACAGGGAGTGCAGATACGCAGTATTTT; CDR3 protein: CASSEQTGSADTQYF
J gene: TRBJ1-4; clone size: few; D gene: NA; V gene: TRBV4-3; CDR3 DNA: TGCGCCAGCAGCCAAGATCGCAGGGTAACTAATGAAAAACTGTTTTTT; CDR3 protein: CASSQDRRVTNEKLFF
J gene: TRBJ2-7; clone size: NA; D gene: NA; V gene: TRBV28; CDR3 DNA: TGTGCCAGCAGTGCCTCGGTTGGATCCTACGAGCAGTACTTC; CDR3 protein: CASSASVGSYEQYF
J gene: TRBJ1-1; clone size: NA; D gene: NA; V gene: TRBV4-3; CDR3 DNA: TGCGCCAGCAGCCAATTCATGAACACTGAAGCTTTCTTT; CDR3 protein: CASSQFMNTEAFF
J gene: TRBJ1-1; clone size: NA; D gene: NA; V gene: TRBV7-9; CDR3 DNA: TGTGCCAGCAGCTTAGATCTAAGTGAAGCTTTCTTT; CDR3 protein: CASSLDLSEAFF
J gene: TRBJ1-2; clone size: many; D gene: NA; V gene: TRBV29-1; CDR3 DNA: TGCAGCGTTGTGGCAGGGGTGTATGGCTACACCTTC; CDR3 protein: CSVVAGVYGYTF